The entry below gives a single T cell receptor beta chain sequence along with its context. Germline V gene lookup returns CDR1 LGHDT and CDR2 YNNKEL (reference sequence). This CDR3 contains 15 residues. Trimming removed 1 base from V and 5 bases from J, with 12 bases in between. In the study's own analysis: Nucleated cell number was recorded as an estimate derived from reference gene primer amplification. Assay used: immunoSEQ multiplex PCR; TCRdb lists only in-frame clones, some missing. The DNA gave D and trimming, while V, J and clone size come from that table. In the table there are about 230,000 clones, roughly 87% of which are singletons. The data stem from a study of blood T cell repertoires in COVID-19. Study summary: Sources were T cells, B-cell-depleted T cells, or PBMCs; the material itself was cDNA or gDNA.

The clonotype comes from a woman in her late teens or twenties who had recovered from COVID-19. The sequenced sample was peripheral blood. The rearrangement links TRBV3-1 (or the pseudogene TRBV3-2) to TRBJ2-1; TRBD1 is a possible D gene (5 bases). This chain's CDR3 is CASSQGQGLDNEQFF. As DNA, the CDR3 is TGTGCCAGCAGCCAAGGGCAGGGCCTCGACAATGAGCAGTTCTTC.